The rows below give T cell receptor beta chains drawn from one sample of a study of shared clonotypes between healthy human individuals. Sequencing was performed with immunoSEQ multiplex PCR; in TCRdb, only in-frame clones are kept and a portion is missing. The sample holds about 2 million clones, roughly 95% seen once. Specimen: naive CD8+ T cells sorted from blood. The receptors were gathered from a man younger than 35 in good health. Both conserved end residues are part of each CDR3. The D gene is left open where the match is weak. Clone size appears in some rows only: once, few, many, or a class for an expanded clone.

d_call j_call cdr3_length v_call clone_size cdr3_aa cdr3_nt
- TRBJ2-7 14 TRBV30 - CAWSVLPRSYEQYF TGTGCCTGGAGTGTTCTGCCTAGATCCTACGAGCAGTACTTC
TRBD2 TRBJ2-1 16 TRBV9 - CASSPWASGRVNEQFF TGTGCCAGCAGCCCGTGGGCTAGCGGGAGGGTAAATGAGCAGTTCTTC
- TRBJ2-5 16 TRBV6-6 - CASSPREGRGQETQYF TGTGCCAGCAGTCCCCGAGAGGGAAGGGGTCAAGAGACCCAGTACTTC
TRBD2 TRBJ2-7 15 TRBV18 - CASSPWTSGVYEQYF TGTGCCAGCTCACCCTGGACTAGCGGGGTCTACGAGCAGTACTTC
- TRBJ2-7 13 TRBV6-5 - CASRPEEAIEQYF TGTGCCAGCAGACCTGAAGAGGCGATCGAGCAGTACTTC
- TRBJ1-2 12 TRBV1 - CTSSQLRQGCTF TGCACCAGCAGCCAGCTCCGACAGGGCTGCACCTTC
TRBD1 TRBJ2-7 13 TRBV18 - CASSWTGAYEQYF TGTGCCAGCTCTTGGACAGGCGCCTACGAGCAGTACTTC
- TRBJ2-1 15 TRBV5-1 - CASSLGVDGDYEQFF TGCGCCAGCAGCTTGGGGGTCGACGGTGATTATGAGCAGTTCTTC
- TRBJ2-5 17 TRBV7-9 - CASSLGGVVAGQETQYF TGTGCCAGCAGCTTAGGGGGAGTAGTGGCAGGCCAAGAGACCCAGTACTTC
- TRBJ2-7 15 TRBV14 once CASSQARQGFYEQYF TGTGCCAGCAGCCAAGCTCGGCAGGGTTTCTACGAGCAGTACTTC
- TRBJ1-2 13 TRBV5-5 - CASSLSGDYGYTF TGTGCCAGCAGCTTGTCAGGAGACTATGGCTACACCTTC
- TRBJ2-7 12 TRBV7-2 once CASSLVPYEQYF TGTGCCAGCAGCTTAGTACCCTACGAGCAGTACTTC
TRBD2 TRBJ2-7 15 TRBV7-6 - CASSSPGTSDDEQYF TGTGCCAGCAGCTCCCCCGGGACTAGCGACGACGAGCAGTACTTC
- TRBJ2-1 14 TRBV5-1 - CASREDRSYNEQFF TGCGCCAGCAGAGAGGACCGGTCCTACAATGAGCAGTTCTTC
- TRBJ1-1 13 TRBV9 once CASSVGGETEAFF TGTGCCAGCAGCGTAGGAGGGGAAACAGAAGCTTTCTTT
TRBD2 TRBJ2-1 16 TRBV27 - CASSPMTSGTYNEQFF TGTGCCAGCAGTCCCATGACTAGCGGCACCTACAATGAGCAGTTCTTC
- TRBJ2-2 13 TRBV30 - CAWSDGTTGELFF TGTGCCTGGAGTGACGGAACCACCGGGGAGCTGTTTTTT
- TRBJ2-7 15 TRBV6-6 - CASSYSQGASYEQYF TGTGCCAGCAGTTACTCACAGGGTGCCTCCTACGAGCAGTACTTC
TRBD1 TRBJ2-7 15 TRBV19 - CASSKVRQGSYEQYF TGTGCCAGTAGTAAGGTGAGACAGGGCTCCTACGAGCAGTACTTC
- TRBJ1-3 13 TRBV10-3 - CAISDASGNTIYF TGTGCCATCAGTGACGCATCTGGAAACACCATATATTTT
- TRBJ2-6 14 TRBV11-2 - CASSTASGANVLTF TGTGCCAGCAGCACCGCATCTGGGGCCAACGTCCTGACTTTC
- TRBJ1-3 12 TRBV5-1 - CASSGDGNTIYF TGCGCCAGCAGTGGAGATGGAAACACCATATATTTT
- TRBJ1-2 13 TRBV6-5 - CASSPTGTAGYTF TGTGCCAGCAGCCCTACCGGGACCGCCGGCTACACCTTC
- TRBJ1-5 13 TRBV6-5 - CASSYRGNQPQHF TGTGCCAGCAGTTATCGGGGAAATCAGCCCCAGCATTTT
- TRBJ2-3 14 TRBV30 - CAWSPPSSTDTQYF TGTGCCTGGAGTCCTCCTTCTAGCACAGATACGCAGTATTTT
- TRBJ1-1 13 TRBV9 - CASSSTLNTEAFF TGTGCCAGCAGCTCGACCCTGAACACTGAAGCTTTCTTT
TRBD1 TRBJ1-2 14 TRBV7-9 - CASSKDRGTYGYTF TGTGCCAGCAGCAAAGACAGGGGCACCTATGGCTACACCTTC
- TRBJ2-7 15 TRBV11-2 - CASSLEVAVSYEQYF TGTGCCAGCAGCTTAGAGGTTGCAGTCTCCTACGAGCAGTACTTC
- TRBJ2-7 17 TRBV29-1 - CSVEDRVGGGSTYEQYF TGCAGCGTTGAAGATCGAGTAGGCGGGGGCTCGACCTACGAGCAGTACTTC
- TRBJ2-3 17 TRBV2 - CASSGGPLSSSTDTQYF TGTGCCAGCAGTGGGGGGCCCTTGTCTTCTAGCACAGATACGCAGTATTTT
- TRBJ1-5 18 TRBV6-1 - CASSDLLETDLSNQPQHF TGTGCCAGCAGTGATCTTTTAGAGACAGATCTTAGCAATCAGCCCCAGCATTTT
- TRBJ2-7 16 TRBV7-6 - CASSLVLSGGSYEQYF TGTGCCAGCAGCTTGGTCCTCTCAGGGGGGTCCTACGAGCAGTACTTC
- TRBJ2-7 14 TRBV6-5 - CASSYSEGTYEQYF TGTGCCAGCAGTTACTCAGAGGGGACCTACGAGCAGTACTTC
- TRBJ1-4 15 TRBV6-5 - CASSYIGSTNEKLFF TGTGCCAGCAGTTACATAGGCTCGACTAATGAAAAACTGTTTTTT
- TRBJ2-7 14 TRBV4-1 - CASSQAAGGYEQYF TGCGCCAGCAGCCAAGCCGCCGGGGGCTACGAGCAGTACTTC
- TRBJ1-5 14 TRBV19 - CASSIGQGNQPQHF TGTGCCAGTAGTATTGGGCAGGGAAATCAGCCCCAGCATTTT
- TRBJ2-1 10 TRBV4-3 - CASGYNEQFF TGCGCCAGCGGCTACAATGAGCAGTTCTTC
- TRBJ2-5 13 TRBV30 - CAWSLASAETQYF TGTGCCTGGAGTCTGGCTAGCGCAGAGACCCAGTACTTC
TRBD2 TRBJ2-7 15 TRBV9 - CASSVGSGDSYEQYF TGTGCCAGCAGCGTGGGAAGCGGGGACTCCTACGAGCAGTACTTC
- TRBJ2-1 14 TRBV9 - CASSVGGSYNEQFF TGTGCCAGCAGCGTAGGAGGATCCTACAATGAGCAGTTCTTC
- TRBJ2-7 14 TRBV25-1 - CASSGAGSPGEQYF TGTGCCAGCAGTGGAGCAGGAAGCCCGGGCGAGCAGTACTTC
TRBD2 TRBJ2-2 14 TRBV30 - CAWSAIAGAGELFF TGTGCCTGGAGTGCAATAGCGGGAGCCGGGGAGCTGTTTTTT